This T cell receptor beta chain was documented in a study of shared clonotypes between healthy human individuals. CD8 cells regarded as naive lacked CD45RO, were positively chosen for CCR7, and omitted terminally differentiated effector memory CD45RA+ cells. Under the authors' procedure: Filtering differed because ImmunoSEQ produced junction-only sequences that carried no quality scores. Libraries were prepared by immunoSEQ multiplex PCR; TCRdb keeps only in-frame clonotypes and omits some of them. Clone size and the V and J calls come from that table; the DNA yielded D and trimming. The table lists hundreds of thousands of clones, around 95% of them singletons. CDR3 length equals 15 residues. The trim removed 0 bases at V and 8 bases at J, leaving 5 bases unmatched. Germline V gene sequence: CDR1 MNHEY, CDR2 SVGAGI.

Material: naive CD8+ T cells sorted from blood. This receptor was taken from a woman under 40 in good health. This chain links TRBV6-5 with TRBJ1-4; 8 bases match TRBD1. For the CDR3, the DNA is TGTGCCAGCAGTTACTCAGGGGACAGGATCGAAAAACTGTTTTTT. This translates into CASSYSGDRIEKLFF.